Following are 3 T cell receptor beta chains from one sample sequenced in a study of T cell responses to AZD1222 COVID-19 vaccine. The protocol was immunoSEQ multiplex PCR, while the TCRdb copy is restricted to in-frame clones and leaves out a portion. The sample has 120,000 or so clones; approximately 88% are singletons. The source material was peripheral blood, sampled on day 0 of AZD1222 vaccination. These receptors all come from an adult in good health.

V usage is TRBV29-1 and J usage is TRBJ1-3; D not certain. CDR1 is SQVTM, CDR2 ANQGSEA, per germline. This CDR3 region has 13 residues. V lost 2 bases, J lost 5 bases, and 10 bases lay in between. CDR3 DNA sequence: TGCAGCGTTGAACTGGGGAATCGAAACACCATATATTTT. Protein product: CSVELGNRNTIYF.

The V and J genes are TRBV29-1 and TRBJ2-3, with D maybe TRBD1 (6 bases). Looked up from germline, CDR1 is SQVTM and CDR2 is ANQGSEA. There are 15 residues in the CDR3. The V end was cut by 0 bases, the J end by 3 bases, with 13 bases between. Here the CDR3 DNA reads TGCAGCGTTGAAGATCGAGGGGGAAGGACAGATACGCAGTATTTT. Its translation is CSVEDRGGRTDTQYF.

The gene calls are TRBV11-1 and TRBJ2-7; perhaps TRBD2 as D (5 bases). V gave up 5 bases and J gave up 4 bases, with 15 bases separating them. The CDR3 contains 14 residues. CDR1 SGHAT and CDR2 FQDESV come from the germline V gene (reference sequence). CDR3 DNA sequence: TGTGCCAGCAGCCGCGATACTAGGACTTACGAGCAGTACTTC. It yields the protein CASSRDTRTYEQYF.